The entry below describes one T cell receptor (beta chain). This clonotype has only a few counts. The antigen it binds to is not known. Base quality data are lacking; no much larger clone is found one base away. The sample comes from a study of T cells in Graves' hyperthyroidism and ophthalmopathy (dated by TCRdb to the late 2010s). About the investigation overall: Peripheral blood samples were taken at the time of initial diagnosis, prior to any treatment. A discovery cohort of about a hundred patients, about 40 with Graves' ophthalmopathy and 55 to 60 with stable Graves' hyperthyroidism, was used to find distinguishing TCR V-J signatures. Prospective prediction of ophthalmopathy was tested in an independent validation cohort of approximately 19 hyperthyroidism patients and 15 to 17 patients who later progressed to ophthalmopathy. The 75 to 100 discovery patients were randomly split 7:3 into training and test sets. The study also compared thyroid tissue and blood T-cell repertoires from about 6 Graves' hyperthyroidism patients. Once sampling was done, hyperthyroidism patients were given methimazole at a starting dose of 30 mg daily, whereas ophthalmopathy patients were given high-dose intravenous methylprednisolone. According to the paper, TCR Vbeta CDR3 sequencing was carried out on around 140 peripheral blood samples, which came from 40 to 45 ophthalmopathy, around 74 hyperthyroidism and roughly 17 progressor patients. Results and caveats for the whole study, not just this receptor: A model built on a 13 V-J signature distinguished ophthalmopathy from stable hyperthyroidism, reaching around 88% sensitivity and around 82% specificity in cross-validation and 80%/75% in testing. Most expanded thyroid clonotypes (frequency above 0.001) were also detected in blood, suggesting blood repertoires may reflect thyroid immune responses. During validation, the model predicted progression to ophthalmopathy a median of about 5.9 months ahead of onset, with approximately 71% sensitivity and more than 72% specificity. Sample size was not statistically predetermined, and investigators were not blinded to group allocation.

In the ophthalmopathy patients, disease was moderately to severely active, with a Clinical Activity Score of 3 or more, a NOSPECS grade of 4 or more, and a duration of less than 3 months. Exclusion was applied to patients with uncontrolled infections, other autoimmune diseases, pregnancy or lactation. Diagnoses were established on the basis of clinical symptoms, serum thyroxine and TRAb, thyroid ultrasound, and orbital computed tomography. PBMCs were isolated from roughly 10 ml of fresh peripheral blood by Ficoll-Paque density gradient centrifugation. Trizol reagent was used to extract total RNA, and RNA quality was then checked on an Agilent 2100 Bioanalyzer. Amplification of TCR beta CDR3 regions was carried out from RNA transcripts. The first round of RT-PCR for the TCR CDR3 was performed with the HTBI primer set and the Qiagen OneStep RT-PCR kit. The libraries were constructed in a second round of multiplex PCR and then size-selected and purified. Paired-end sequencing of the libraries was performed with 100 bp reads on an Illumina HiSeq2000. Regarding the original processing steps: SOAPnuke was used to process the raw data, throwing out any read that contained adapters or uncalled bases, had a mean Phred below 15, or lacked an exact constant-primer or identifier match. COPE v1.2.5 was used to merge the high-quality paired reads, and each unique nucleotide sequence was defined as a clonotype. MiTCR v1.1 was used to align the clonotypes against IMGT TRBV, TRBD and TRBJ reference segments. The analysis included only V-J combinations with a frequency above 0.0001, which together covered approximately 99% of the repertoires. A TCS score was defined as the ratio between F50 (clonal expansion) and ExV (chaos), using BLOSUM62-based TCRdist between CDR3 peptides within each V-J. Welch's t-statistics and random forest reduced some 510 V-J features to about 12, which were used in a naive Bayes classifier (R e1071). The public reads were run again by TCRdb, first through fastp at Q25 and then through MiXCR, and only productive beta chains were kept. Each record represents a unique CDR3 protein, reported with the most common genes and DNA among its rows. TCRdb, not the original authors, processed these V and J calls. This sample gives roughly 520,000 distinct CDR3 sequences in total; about 24% of them show up just once. Of the sample, about 11% falls within the top ten clones.

V is pared back by 5 bases and J by 6 bases, with 13 bases lying between the germline termini. CDR1 and CDR2 (LNHDA, SQIVND) derive from the germline V gene (reference sequence). Measured from the cysteine to the phenylalanine, the CDR3 is 13 residues long. Kept here is only the CDR3 DNA, which spans 39 bases and is read in frame from base 1. Sequencing was performed on blood. The sequence joins TRBV19 to TRBJ1-1; no D gene call is confident. This TCR was sampled from a woman in her thirties with Graves' ophthalmopathy. The CDR3 here reads CASSPSRGSEAFF. The DNA is TGTGCCAGTAGTCCGTCGCGCGGATCTGAAGCTTTCTTT. Joined to the reference TRBV19 and TRBJ1-1 proteins, this CDR3 gives the full variable domain: DGGITQSPKYLFRKEGQNVTLSCEQNLNHDAMYWYRQDPGQGLRLIYYSQIVNDFQKGDIAEGYSVSREKKESFPLTVTSAQKNPTAFYLCASSPSRGSEAFFGQGTRLTVV.